What follows is one T cell receptor beta chain and its context. As yet, its antigen is unknown. This record comes from a study of cytomegalovirus exposure and HLA in healthy donors. Regarding the study as a whole: Cytomegalovirus status, reportedly, was diagnosed with high specificity and sensitivity by the classifier.

The germline gives CDR1 SNHLY, CDR2 FYNNEI. The CDR3 is 17 residues long. Trimming removed 6 bases from V and 4 bases from J; junction bases left unmatched: 13. TCRdb's table, derived via immunoSEQ multiplex PCR, lists solely in-frame clones and lacks some. The data contain 330,000 or so clones, around 86% of them seen just once; the ten biggest clones take up roughly 0.8%. Sequencing was performed on PBMCs. The source of this sequence is a woman younger than 35 in good health and CMV-seronegative. This chain joins TRBV2 and TRBJ2-2; 8 bases are shared with TRBD2. CDR3 nucleotide sequence: TGTGCCAGCAGGAAAGATCTAGCGGGTGGAGGCACCGGGGAGCTGTTTTTT. Translation gives CASRKDLAGGGTGELFF.